The clone carrying this T cell receptor beta chain was counted only a few times. The data originate from a study of blood T cells in healthy people across ages. The CDR3 is made up of 12 amino acids. The ends lost 5 bases at V and 9 bases at J; junction bases unmatched: 3. The germline V gene encodes CDR1 SEHNR and CDR2 FQNEAQ (reference sequence). Through a sample-barcoded 5' primer and a J-beta primer mix, a second PCR was run for 7 to 11 cycles. MiXCR, run by TCRdb on the 5' RACE reads, gives a single entry per CDR3 protein. The table shows approximately 760,000 distinct CDR3 sequences, with roughly 25% occurring only once. Healthy Caucasian individuals from Russia aged about 6 to 100 were enrolled as donors. These data are also associated with another study on T cells of mothers and their children. This second study notes: Healthy Caucasian mothers, a few in number, and their six children were the donors.

The chain employs TRBV7-9 and TRBJ2-1; 8 nucleotides align to TRBD1. What was sequenced was blood. This receptor was taken from a boy between 10 and 17 years old in good health. The CDR3 coding sequence is TGTGCCAGCAGCCCCAGGGGGCGTGAGCAGTTCTTC. This gives the protein CASSPRGREQFF.